The next 20 T cell receptor beta chains were all read from a single sample in a study of CXCR3-negative and CXCR3-positive naive CD8 T cells (dated by TCRdb to between 2018 and 2020). What the authors observed across the whole study: Compared with CXCR3-negative naive cells, CXCR3-positive naive cells had TRB CDR3s with higher hydrophobicity (lower Kidera factor 4), lower energy, and higher strength and volume indices.

Sequenced on a NextSeq 550. The Human TCR Profiling Kit (MiLaboratory) was used to prepare UMI-labeled 5' RACE TRB cDNA libraries. The reads underwent TCRdb reprocessing, giving one record for each CDR3 protein sequence and no DNA. The sample's records list about 150,000 distinct CDR3 sequences. The top ten hold nearly 0.5% of the sample. These TCRs are of unknown antigen specificity. Sequencing was done on a sample of naive CXCR3+ CD8+ T cells from blood. The intended sense of this specimen's cell subset or site label: CD45RO-CCR7+CD27+CD95- naive CD8+ T cells expressing CXCR3 (TNR3+). The receptors derive from a human donor in good health. Some clones in this sample may be carry-over from other donors' samples.

The chain carries TRBV5-1 and TRBJ2-1; TCRdb returns TRBD2, unconfirmable since there is no DNA. Germline V CDR1 and CDR2: SGHRS, YFSETQ. The CDR3 length is 17 residues. This CDR3 reads CASSLVPSGSSYNEQFF.

The chain uses TRBV9 and TRBJ1-3; TCRdb's D call, TRBD1, is unchecked because there is no DNA. The CDR3 has 17 residues. Germline lookup yields CDR1 SGDLS and CDR2 YYNGEE. The CDR3 is CASSTGQGPFSGNTIYF.

This chain joins TRBV27 and TRBJ2-5; the D call of TRBD1 rests on TCRdb alone, since no DNA is present to check it. Germline V gives CDR1 MNHEY, CDR2 SMNVEV (reference sequence). The length of the CDR3 is 17 residues. The CDR3 sequence is CASRPLPRTGPQETQYF.

CDR3 region: CASSQAKGTMSGYTF. The chain uses TRBV4-3 and TRBJ1-2. CDR1 and CDR2 (germline): LGHNA, YSLEER. The CDR3 is 15 amino acids.

V and J are TRBV29-1 and TRBJ2-3; TCRdb picks TRBD1, but there is no DNA to check that call. The CDR3 length is 14 residues. CDR1 SQVTM and CDR2 ANQGSEA come from the germline V gene. The chain's CDR3 is CSVVGQGNTDTQYF.

CDR3 protein: CATSPGGLGEQYF. The V and J genes are TRBV7-9 and TRBJ2-7; the TCRdb D gene call, TRBD1, has no DNA to confirm it. Germline values: CDR1 SEHNR, CDR2 FQNEAQ (reference sequence). The CDR3 sequence is 13 residues long.

The genes are TRBV20-1 and TRBJ2-7. The CDR3 totals 14 residues. Germline CDR1 DFQATT, CDR2 SNEGSKA (reference sequence). The CDR3 region is CSARDRRGSYEQYF.

This chain uses TRBV12-5 with TRBJ1-2; TCRdb's D gene call, TRBD1, goes unchecked for lack of DNA. Germline V gives CDR1 LGHNT, CDR2 FRNRAP. This CDR3 comprises 12 residues. The CDR3 here is CASVMQGNGYTF.

The chain couples TRBV10-3 to TRBJ2-1; TCRdb calls TRBD2, which cannot be checked without DNA. The CDR3 contains 15 residues. In germline, CDR1 is ENHRY, CDR2 SYGVKD. CDR3: CAISEGLARSNEQFF.

J is TRBJ2-7 and V is TRBV7-9; TCRdb proposes TRBD1, but this gene call is untestable without DNA. Germline CDR1 is SEHNR and CDR2 is FQNEAQ (reference sequence). This CDR3 comprises 14 residues. The CDR3 here is CASSLVGGRYEQYF.

V is TRBV29-1 and J is TRBJ1-2; TCRdb names TRBD1, which stays unverified in the absence of DNA. The CDR3 extends over 14 amino acids. From germline, CDR1 is SQVTM and CDR2 ANQGSEA. CDR3 protein: CSVGIAGGYYGYTF.

The V and J genes are TRBV5-6 and TRBJ1-2; TCRdb calls TRBD1, which cannot be checked without DNA. Per the germline V gene, CDR1 is SGHDT and CDR2 is YYEEEE. This CDR3 has 14 residues. The CDR3 loop reads CASSPMDRVYGYTF.

The rearrangement links TRBV28 to TRBJ2-1; TCRdb's D call of TRBD2 is untestable without DNA. Per germline, CDR1 MDHEN and CDR2 SYDVKM. The CDR3 covers 13 residues. CDR3 region: CASSLLAGREQFF.

This chain joins TRBV20-1 and TRBJ1-2. CDR3 length: 14 residues. The V gene's germline CDR1 is DFQATT and CDR2 SNEGSKA (reference sequence). CDR3: CSAREGSANYGYTF.

CDR3 residues: CASSLVGTGLNTEAFF. The genes are TRBV5-4 and TRBJ1-1; the TRBD1 assignment by TCRdb is unverifiable without DNA. The CDR3 contains 16 residues. CDR1 and CDR2 (germline): SGHNT, YYREEE (reference sequence). Based on the CDR3 plus reference TRBV5-4 and TRBJ1-1, the full variable domain is ETGVTQSPTHLIKTRGQQVTLRCSSQSGHNTVSWYQQALGQGPQFIFQYYREEENGRGNFPPRFSGLQFPNYSSELNVNALELDDSALYLCASSLVGTGLNTEAFFGQGTRLTVV.

The chain employs TRBV20-1 and TRBJ2-3; lacking DNA, the TRBD2 call made by TCRdb goes unchecked. The germline gives CDR1 DFQATT, CDR2 SNEGSKA (reference sequence). This CDR3 has 12 amino acids. CDR3: CTGLSSTDTQYF.

The genes are TRBV6-4 and TRBJ2-2; without DNA, the TCRdb call of TRBD1 cannot be checked. The V gene's germline CDR1 is MRHNA and CDR2 SNTAGT. This CDR3 contains 13 residues. The CDR3 here is CASSEGDTGELFF.

V usage is TRBV7-9 and J usage is TRBJ2-7. The CDR3 extends over 14 amino acids. Germline CDR1 is SEHNR and CDR2 is FQNEAQ (reference sequence). The CDR3 loop is CASSSRTDAYEQYF. The full variable domain, in which reference TRBV7-9 and TRBJ2-7 provide the parts outside the CDR3, is DTGVSQNPRHKITKRGQNVTFRCDPISEHNRLYWYRQTLGQGPEFLTYFQNEAQLEKSRLLSDRFSAERPKGSFSTLEIQRTEQGDSAMYLCASSSRTDAYEQYFGPGTRLTVT.

The chain uses TRBV7-8 and TRBJ2-7; the D call of TRBD1 rests on TCRdb alone, since no DNA is present to check it. The CDR3 sequence is 14 residues long. Per germline, CDR1 SGHVS and CDR2 FQNEAQ. CDR3: CASRQGANSYEQYF.

V gene TRBV7-6 combines with J gene TRBJ2-7; TCRdb proposes TRBD2, but this gene call is untestable without DNA. CDR1 and CDR2 (germline): SGHVS, FNYEAQ. This CDR3 is 15 amino acids long. CDR3: CASSLAGITSYEQYF.